This T cell receptor (beta chain) was sequenced for a study of tumor and adjacent non-tumor tissue in lung cancer. A word on this clonotype: One junction end does not reproduce the germline sequence, and a read error may be involved.

Germline lookup yields CDR1 DFQATT and CDR2 SNEGSKA (reference sequence). CDR3 length equals 11 residues. A modified ARM-PCR protocol with three rounds of nested PCR amplified TCRbeta. TCRdb independently ran MiXCR on the multiplex PCR reads; one entry per CDR3 protein. Here the sample spans some 78,000 distinct CDR3 sequences, around 86% being singletons. RNA was extracted from bulk tissue without any cell sorting. Chemotherapy-naive patients with new lung cancer underwent thoracic surgery in China, August–November 2014. The sample was lung tumor tissue. The sequence was obtained from a woman aged 45-60 years with non-small cell lung cancer. V gene TRBV20-1 combines with J gene TRBJ2-1, with D uncertain. For the CDR3, the DNA is TGCAGTGTTACACTGGGTAATGAGCAGTCCTTC. This gives the protein CSVTLGNEQSF.